Listed below are T cell receptor beta chains from one sample, sequenced in a study of PD-1 blockade in classical Hodgkin lymphoma. Clones were read by immunoSEQ multiplex PCR, and TCRdb kept only the in-frame ones, dropping some. The table has about 84,000 clones, roughly 90% seen once. The source material was peripheral blood mononuclear cells (PBMCs), sampled at baseline. All receptors derive from a human donor with classical Hodgkin lymphoma. CDR3s include the opening cysteine and the closing phenylalanine or tryptophan. The D gene is left open where the match is weak. Rows give clone size only sometimes, using once, few, many, or a class for an expanded clone.

d_call clone_size j_call v_call cdr3_aa cdr3_nt
. once TRBJ2-7 TRBV7-9 CASSSRGLSYEQYF TGTGCCAGCAGCTCACGGGGCCTCTCCTACGAGCAGTACTTC
. . TRBJ2-7 TRBV6-5 CASSYSGTRLVYEQYF TGTGCCAGCAGTTACTCGGGGACAAGACTGGTCTACGAGCAGTACTTC
. . TRBJ2-3 TRBV13 CASSPASGTDTQYF TGTGCCAGCAGTCCCGCCTCGGGCACAGATACGCAGTATTTT
. . TRBJ1-1 TRBV6-1 CASSEYWNTEAFF TGTGCCAGCAGTGAGTATTGGAACACTGAAGCTTTCTTT
. . TRBJ1-1 TRBV7-9 CASSFSGVPNTEAFF TGTGCCAGCAGCTTTTCGGGGGTACCAAACACTGAAGCTTTCTTT
. . TRBJ2-7 TRBV2 CASRENQVKSYEQYF TGTGCCAGCAGGGAAAATCAGGTAAAATCCTACGAGCAGTACTTC
TRBD1 . TRBJ2-7 TRBV10-2 CASSVSGTGRSYEQYF TGCGCCAGCAGCGTATCCGGGACAGGGCGATCCTACGAGCAGTACTTC
TRBD1 . TRBJ1-2 TRBV7-9 CASSPRQAGGSEGYTF TGTGCCAGCAGCCCTCGTCAGGCAGGGGGCTCTGAAGGCTACACCTTC
TRBD1 . TRBJ2-3 TRBV12-5 CASVPYPGQAADTQYF TGTGCTAGTGTTCCTTACCCCGGACAGGCGGCGGATACGCAGTATTTT
. . TRBJ1-3 TRBV6-1 CASSEQRSGNTIYF TGTGCCAGCAGTGAACAACGCTCTGGAAACACCATATATTTT
. . TRBJ2-7 TRBV4-1 CASSQDRREQYF TGCGCCAGCAGCCAAGATCGGAGGGAACAGTACTTC
. . TRBJ1-1 TRBV7-2 CASSLVLGGTEAFF TGTGCCAGCAGCTTAGTGTTGGGAGGCACTGAAGCTTTCTTT
. . TRBJ2-3 TRBV28 CASTWWEGTDTQYF TGTGCCAGCACCTGGTGGGAAGGCACAGATACGCAGTATTTT
. . TRBJ1-4 TRBV19 CASSRLADGEKLFF TGTGCCAGTAGCCGATTAGCGGATGGCGAAAAACTGTTTTTT
TRBD1 . TRBJ1-2 TRBV18 CASSLQGTEGYGYTF TGTGCCAGCTCACTACAGGGGACGGAAGGGTATGGCTACACCTTC
. . TRBJ2-1 TRBV28 CASNIPGLYNEQFF TGTGCCAGCAATATCCCGGGACTGTACAATGAGCAGTTCTTC
. once TRBJ2-3 TRBV5-4 CASSLGPVPDTQYF TGTGCCAGCAGCTTGGGGCCAGTTCCAGATACGCAGTATTTT
. . TRBJ1-5 TRBV5-1 CASSTSGGSQPQHF TGCGCCAGCAGCACTAGCGGAGGGAGTCAGCCCCAGCATTTT
. once TRBJ1-2 TRBV18 CASSPEANLRHGYTF TGTGCCAGCTCACCCGAGGCGAACTTACGCCACGGCTACACCTTC
. . TRBJ1-1 TRBV5-6 CASSFSSTEAFF TGTGCCAGCAGCTTTTCTAGCACTGAAGCTTTCTTT